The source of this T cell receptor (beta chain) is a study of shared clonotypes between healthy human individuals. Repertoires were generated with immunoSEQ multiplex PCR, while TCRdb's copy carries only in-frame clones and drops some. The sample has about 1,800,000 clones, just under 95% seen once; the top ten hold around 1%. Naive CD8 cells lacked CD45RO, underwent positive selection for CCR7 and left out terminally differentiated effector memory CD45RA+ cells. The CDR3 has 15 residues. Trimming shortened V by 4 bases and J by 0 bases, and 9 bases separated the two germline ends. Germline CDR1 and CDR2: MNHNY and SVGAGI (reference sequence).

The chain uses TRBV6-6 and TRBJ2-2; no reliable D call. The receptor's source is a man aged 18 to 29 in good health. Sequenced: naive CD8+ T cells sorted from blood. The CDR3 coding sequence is TGTGCCAGCAGTTCCCCGGACGCGAACACCGGGGAGCTGTTTTTT. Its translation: CASSSPDANTGELFF.